This TCR beta chain was obtained from a study of blood T cells in healthy people across ages (dated by TCRdb to 2013 to 2016). With respect to the entire study: In model experiments, template switching captured about one uniquely barcoded TCR beta cDNA molecule for every two T cells. Age-related changes in TCR beta repertoire diversity were measured in the study by deep sequencing normalized with unique cDNA molecular identifiers. The donors were split into four age groups: young (average around 15 years), middle-aged (more than 35), aged (more than 60) and long-lived (more than 80). To avoid experimental bias, donors of different ages were randomly spread across the sequencing lanes. The study analyzed two additional independent replicas of 1 million unique cDNA reads from the same blood draw for two donors, one aged 18 to 29 and one aged 80 or older. Summary of the overall study and its limitations: The CMV infection status of donors was not known, potentially confounding age-related changes in expanded clonotypes. The percentage of naive T cells measured by flow cytometry correlated strongly with observed TCR beta diversity. Compared with the aged group, more naive CD4+ T cells, fewer expanded clones and increased TCR diversity were shown by the long-lived group, suggesting age selection. As age increased, observed TCR beta diversity per million T cells dropped in a roughly linear way, and a significant reduction was already evident by age around 41. Estimates of total diversity from one million sequenced T cells were regarded as lower bounds and underestimates. Since profiling was done on bulk unsorted PBMCs, naive and antigen-experienced compartments could not be conclusively compared.

CDR1 and CDR2, per the germline V gene (reference sequence), are LGHDT and YNNKEL. Cut back by 0 bases and 7 bases, the V and J ends lie 22 bases apart. The CDR3 covers 17 residues, taking in both the cysteine and the phenylalanine. The retained sequence is limited to the CDR3, 51 bases, with the frame set at the first base. Preparation of the library involved 5' RACE. The sequencer was an Illumina HiSeq 2500. A second 7 to 11 cycle PCR used a sample-barcoded 5' primer and a J-beta primer mix. A template-switch 5' adaptor carrying 12 random nucleotides introduced a unique molecular identifier onto each TCR beta cDNA molecule. Each sample yielded at least 3 million CDR3-containing paired-end reads. All of the RNA was converted into first-strand cDNA using the Mint cDNA synthesis kit, with a TRBC-specific oligonucleotide serving as the primer. Following uracil-DNA glycosylase treatment, all cDNA underwent a first 18-cycle PCR with the universal primers M1SS and BC2_uni_R. Concerning the study's data processing: Normalization of each sample was performed by random selection of 1 million high-quality reads, each carrying a distinct molecular identifier. Reads sharing molecular identifiers were discarded rather than binned into consensus sequences. CDR3 identification, clonotype clustering and error correction used MiTCR with a Q25 quality threshold and the strictest error-elimination algorithm. A nonparametric unseen species model with Euler transformation was used to estimate lower-bound total TCR beta diversity. Starting from the raw public reads, TCRdb applied fastp trimming at Q25, assembled clones with MiXCR and retained in-frame beta chains. Duplicate CDR3 protein sequences are folded into a single record with the most common DNA and genes. TCRdb's processing, not the authors' own work, is the source of the V and J calls. Present in this sample are more than 1 million distinct CDR3 sequences, more than 35% of which were seen just once. The ten largest make up approximately 20% of the sample.

As to this clonotype: This receptor's antigen is unknown. Nothing much larger sits one base from this clone, and base qualities are not available.

Systemically healthy Caucasian individuals from Russia, some 36 in total and aged about 6 to 95 years, were included as donors. Ten milliliters of peripheral blood were drawn from each donor into EDTA-treated Vacutainer tubes. PBMCs were isolated by Ficoll-Paque density-gradient centrifugation, with at least 7 million obtained per sample. Trizol reagent was used to extract total RNA from PBMCs, with at least 5 micrograms per sample. For every donor, an aliquot of PBMCs went through flow cytometry to measure the percentages of naive CD45RAhigh/CD27high T cells. The receptor chain draws on TRBV3-1 and TRBJ2-7; no D gene call is confident. The clonotype comes from a woman aged 55 to 70 in good health. Material: blood. At the DNA level, the sequence is TGTGCCAGCAGCCAAGATCGAGCGTACAGCTCCTACAATGAGCAGTACTTC. It encodes CASSQDRAYSSYNEQYF.